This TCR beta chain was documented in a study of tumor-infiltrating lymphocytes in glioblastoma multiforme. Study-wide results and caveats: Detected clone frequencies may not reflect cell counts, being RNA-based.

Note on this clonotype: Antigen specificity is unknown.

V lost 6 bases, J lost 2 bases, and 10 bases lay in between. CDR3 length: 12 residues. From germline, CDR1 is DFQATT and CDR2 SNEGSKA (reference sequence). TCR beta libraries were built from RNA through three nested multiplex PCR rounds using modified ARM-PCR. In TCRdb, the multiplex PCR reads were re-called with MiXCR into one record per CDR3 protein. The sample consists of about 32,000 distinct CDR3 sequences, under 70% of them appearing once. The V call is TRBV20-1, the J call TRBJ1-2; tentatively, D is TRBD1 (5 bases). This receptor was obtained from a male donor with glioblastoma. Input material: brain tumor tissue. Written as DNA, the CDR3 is TGCAGTGCGCCACGGGGGAACTATGGCTACACCTTC. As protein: CSAPRGNYGYTF.